The rows below give T cell receptor beta chains drawn from one sample of a study of blood T cells in healthy people across ages. MiXCR was run by TCRdb on the 5' RACE reads, yielding one entry per CDR3 protein. The sample has about 1.5 million distinct CDR3 sequences, less than 45% seen once. The sequenced sample was blood. These receptors came from a woman under 30 in good health. The CDR3 runs from the conserved cysteine through the conserved F or W. Each record gives: CDR3 DNA, CDR3 protein, J gene, clone size, D gene, V gene. The D gene is left open where the match is weak. Size tells how often a clone was seen (once, few, many) or the class of an expanded clone, and some rows leave it out.

CDR3 DNA: TGTGCCAGCAGCCAAATGACGGTACAGGGCGGCGAAAAACTGTTTTTT
CDR3 protein: CASSQMTVQGGEKLFF
J gene: TRBJ1-4
clone size: few
D gene: -
V gene: TRBV3-1

CDR3 DNA: TGCGCCAGCAGCCAGAGGAGGGCAGAGAGCTCCTATAATTCACCCCTCCACTTT
CDR3 protein: CASSQRRAESSYNSPLHF
J gene: TRBJ1-6
clone size: -
D gene: -
V gene: TRBV4-3

CDR3 DNA: TGCAGCGTTGAAGGGTTAGCGGGGGACTACGAGCAGTACTTC
CDR3 protein: CSVEGLAGDYEQYF
J gene: TRBJ2-7
clone size: few
D gene: TRBD2
V gene: TRBV29-1

CDR3 DNA: TGTGCCAGCAGCTTAGCTCAGCTAGCGGGAGTCGATACGCAGTATTTT
CDR3 protein: CASSLAQLAGVDTQYF
J gene: TRBJ2-3
clone size: -
D gene: TRBD2
V gene: TRBV7-8

CDR3 DNA: TGCAGTGCTAGAACAGGGGGGGGGTACAATGAGCAGTTCTTC
CDR3 protein: CSARTGGGYNEQFF
J gene: TRBJ2-1
clone size: few
D gene: -
V gene: TRBV20-1

CDR3 DNA: TGTGCCAGCAGTGCCAGACTAGTCGGCGATACGCAGTATTTT
CDR3 protein: CASSARLVGDTQYF
J gene: TRBJ2-3
clone size: few
D gene: -
V gene: TRBV28

CDR3 DNA: TGTGCCAGCACCAGGGGGGGCCCCACAGTTTATACGCAGTATTTT
CDR3 protein: CASTRGGPTVYTQYF
J gene: TRBJ2-3
clone size: few
D gene: -
V gene: TRBV7-2

CDR3 DNA: TGTGCTAGTTCGGGACAGATTAGATTTCTGAGCACAGATACGCAGTATTTT
CDR3 protein: CASSGQIRFLSTDTQYF
J gene: TRBJ2-3
clone size: once
D gene: TRBD1
V gene: TRBV12-5

CDR3 DNA: TGTGCCAGCAGGGAAAGCGGGTCTTACTCCTACAATGAGCAGTTCTTC
CDR3 protein: CASRESGSYSYNEQFF
J gene: TRBJ2-1
clone size: -
D gene: -
V gene: TRBV12-3/TRBV12-4

CDR3 DNA: TGTGCCAGCAGCGAGACCGGGCTCACCAATCAGCCCCAGCATTTT
CDR3 protein: CASSETGLTNQPQHF
J gene: TRBJ1-5
clone size: -
D gene: -
V gene: TRBV9

CDR3 DNA: TGTGCCAGCAGTTATCTCGGGATCCTTTACTACAATGAGCAGTTCTTC
CDR3 protein: CASSYLGILYYNEQFF
J gene: TRBJ2-1
clone size: few
D gene: -
V gene: TRBV6-2/TRBV6-3

CDR3 DNA: TGCGCCAGCAGCCAGATTGGGACAGGGTATGGCTACACCTTC
CDR3 protein: CASSQIGTGYGYTF
J gene: TRBJ1-2
clone size: few
D gene: TRBD1
V gene: TRBV4-3

CDR3 DNA: TGTGCCAGCAGCCCGGGCAACTCAGATACGCAGTATTTT
CDR3 protein: CASSPGNSDTQYF
J gene: TRBJ2-3
clone size: -
D gene: -
V gene: TRBV7-3

CDR3 DNA: TGTGCCAGCCAAACCCTTCCCAGAACCTACGAGCAGTACTTC
CDR3 protein: CASQTLPRTYEQYF
J gene: TRBJ2-7
clone size: -
D gene: -
V gene: TRBV28

CDR3 DNA: TGTGCCAGCAGCCTGACCGGCTTCTCCTACAATGAGCAGTACTTC
CDR3 protein: CASSLTGFSYNEQYF
J gene: TRBJ2-7
clone size: -
D gene: -
V gene: TRBV6-5

CDR3 DNA: TGTGCCAGCACTATCGGACAGGGGGGGTCTGAAGCTTTCTTT
CDR3 protein: CASTIGQGGSEAFF
J gene: TRBJ1-1
clone size: -
D gene: TRBD1
V gene: TRBV12-3/TRBV12-4

CDR3 DNA: TGTGCCAGCTCTCCGTCTACACTTGGGGTCGAGCAGTACTTC
CDR3 protein: CASSPSTLGVEQYF
J gene: TRBJ2-7
clone size: -
D gene: -
V gene: TRBV27

CDR3 DNA: TGCAGCGTTGACTCCGGGACCTTACTTGGGGCCAACGTCCTGACTTTC
CDR3 protein: CSVDSGTLLGANVLTF
J gene: TRBJ2-6
clone size: few
D gene: -
V gene: TRBV29-1

CDR3 DNA: TGTGCCAGCAGTCCGAGGGGACAGGGAGGCCTTAATTCACCCCTCCACTTT
CDR3 protein: CASSPRGQGGLNSPLHF
J gene: TRBJ1-6
clone size: -
D gene: TRBD1
V gene: TRBV27

CDR3 DNA: TGTGCCAGCAGCGAAGAGGGGCCGGTAAATGAGCAGTTCTTC
CDR3 protein: CASSEEGPVNEQFF
J gene: TRBJ2-1
clone size: few
D gene: -
V gene: TRBV9

CDR3 DNA: TGTGCCAGCAGTTCCCTCGGAGGTAGCTCATATGGCTACACCTTC
CDR3 protein: CASSSLGGSSYGYTF
J gene: TRBJ1-2
clone size: few
D gene: -
V gene: TRBV27

CDR3 DNA: TGTGTCAGCAGCTTAGAAGGCAGAAGTGAAGCTTTCTTT
CDR3 protein: CVSSLEGRSEAFF
J gene: TRBJ1-1
clone size: -
D gene: -
V gene: TRBV7-2

CDR3 DNA: TGCAGTGCTAGGACTAGGGGGTTCTACGAGCAGTACTTC
CDR3 protein: CSARTRGFYEQYF
J gene: TRBJ2-7
clone size: once
D gene: -
V gene: TRBV20-1

CDR3 DNA: TGTGCCAGCAGCGAAAGGCCGGAGGGTCTCACTGAAGCTTTCTTT
CDR3 protein: CASSERPEGLTEAFF
J gene: TRBJ1-1
clone size: -
D gene: -
V gene: TRBV21-1

CDR3 DNA: TGCGCCAGCACCTTTAGGCATGAGCAGTTCTTC
CDR3 protein: CASTFRHEQFF
J gene: TRBJ2-1
clone size: once
D gene: -
V gene: TRBV5-1

CDR3 DNA: TGCAGTGCTGGAGCCCCCGGGGGACCGAACACCGGGGAGCTGTTTTTT
CDR3 protein: CSAGAPGGPNTGELFF
J gene: TRBJ2-2
clone size: few
D gene: -
V gene: TRBV20-1

CDR3 DNA: TGTGCTAGTGGTTCTCAGCCCACAGGGGCGAATCAGCCCCAGCATTTT
CDR3 protein: CASGSQPTGANQPQHF
J gene: TRBJ1-5
clone size: -
D gene: TRBD1
V gene: TRBV12-5

CDR3 DNA: TGTGCCTGGAGTGAGGGGGCTGGGGCCAACGTCCTGACTTTC
CDR3 protein: CAWSEGAGANVLTF
J gene: TRBJ2-6
clone size: -
D gene: -
V gene: TRBV30

CDR3 DNA: TGTCCCAGCAGTAGAGAAGGGGGGGCCTACAATGAGCAGTTCTTC
CDR3 protein: CPSSREGGAYNEQFF
J gene: TRBJ2-1
clone size: -
D gene: -
V gene: TRBV2

CDR3 DNA: TGTGCCAGCAGCTTGGCAGAGAAAACGGGCCGCTCCTACAATGAGCAGTTCTTC
CDR3 protein: CASSLAEKTGRSYNEQFF
J gene: TRBJ2-1
clone size: -
D gene: -
V gene: TRBV5-6

CDR3 DNA: TGCAGCGTACTAAGTCCTGAAGCTTTCTTT
CDR3 protein: CSVLSPEAFF
J gene: TRBJ1-1
clone size: few
D gene: -
V gene: TRBV29-1

CDR3 DNA: TGCAGTACCCGGGACCCCGGAACCTACGAGCAGTACTTC
CDR3 protein: CSTRDPGTYEQYF
J gene: TRBJ2-7
clone size: few
D gene: -
V gene: TRBV20-1

CDR3 DNA: TGCGCCAGCAGATGGGACAGGGGACATAATTCACCCCTCCACTTT
CDR3 protein: CASRWDRGHNSPLHF
J gene: TRBJ1-6
clone size: few
D gene: TRBD1
V gene: TRBV5-1

CDR3 DNA: TGCAGCGTTGGGTTGGACACGAACACTGAAGCTTTCTTT
CDR3 protein: CSVGLDTNTEAFF
J gene: TRBJ1-1
clone size: few
D gene: -
V gene: TRBV29-1

CDR3 DNA: TGCAGCGTTGAAGAAGAAGCGGCCCCGGACGAGCAGTACTTC
CDR3 protein: CSVEEEAAPDEQYF
J gene: TRBJ2-7
clone size: -
D gene: -
V gene: TRBV29-1

CDR3 DNA: TGCAGTGCTAGAGATCAGCTTCCCCCTGGCTACACCTTC
CDR3 protein: CSARDQLPPGYTF
J gene: TRBJ1-2
clone size: many
D gene: -
V gene: TRBV20-1

CDR3 DNA: TGTGCCAGCTCACCACCGACTAGCGGTTTAAACACCCAGTACTTC
CDR3 protein: CASSPPTSGLNTQYF
J gene: TRBJ2-5
clone size: -
D gene: TRBD2
V gene: TRBV18

CDR3 DNA: TGCAGCGTTGGGCCCAGGCTAGTGAACACTGAAGCTTTCTTT
CDR3 protein: CSVGPRLVNTEAFF
J gene: TRBJ1-1
clone size: -
D gene: -
V gene: TRBV29-1

CDR3 DNA: TGTGCCAGCAGCTCCCACCTGGCAGAAACTTACGAGCAGTACTTC
CDR3 protein: CASSSHLAETYEQYF
J gene: TRBJ2-7
clone size: few
D gene: -
V gene: TRBV11-2

CDR3 DNA: TGTGCCAGCAGAAGGAGAGACAATGAGCAGTACTTC
CDR3 protein: CASRRRDNEQYF
J gene: TRBJ2-4
clone size: -
D gene: -
V gene: TRBV6-2/TRBV6-3

CDR3 DNA: TGTGCCAGCAGTGTTTCAGGGGGGAACTATGGCTACACCTTC
CDR3 protein: CASSVSGGNYGYTF
J gene: TRBJ1-2
clone size: few
D gene: TRBD1
V gene: TRBV12-3/TRBV12-4

CDR3 DNA: TGTGCTAGTGGTTTGGTACTGGGACAGGGAATATTTGGAATCTCTGGCTACACCTTC
CDR3 protein: CASGLVLGQGIFGISGYTF
J gene: TRBJ1-2
clone size: -
D gene: TRBD1
V gene: TRBV12-5

CDR3 DNA: TGCAGTGCTAGAGAAAAATTCGCTAGCGGGGGCCCCTTCTCCTACGAGCAGTACTTC
CDR3 protein: CSAREKFASGGPFSYEQYF
J gene: TRBJ2-7
clone size: -
D gene: TRBD2
V gene: TRBV20-1

CDR3 DNA: TGTGCCAGCAGTTTCGACATGTATGGCTACACCTTC
CDR3 protein: CASSFDMYGYTF
J gene: TRBJ1-2
clone size: -
D gene: -
V gene: TRBV27

CDR3 DNA: TGCGCCAGCAGCCAGAGACTAGCGGGAGGGTCCTACAATGAGCAGTTCTTC
CDR3 protein: CASSQRLAGGSYNEQFF
J gene: TRBJ2-1
clone size: -
D gene: TRBD2
V gene: TRBV5-1

CDR3 DNA: TGTGCCAGCAGCGTTAGACTAGCCCCCCACATTCAGTACTTC
CDR3 protein: CASSVRLAPHIQYF
J gene: TRBJ2-4
clone size: few
D gene: TRBD2
V gene: TRBV9